These 3 T cell receptor beta chains share one sample of origin, sequenced in a study of Ad26.COV2.S vaccination and SARS-CoV-2 variants. Treatment defined: around 19 received Ad26.COV2.S at low or high dose, single or two shots; roughly 5 received placebo; per-sample allocation not given. After the first vaccine or placebo injection, samples were drawn on day 63. The repertoire was sequenced with immunoSEQ multiplex PCR; TCRdb's copy has only in-frame clones and lacks some. The sample carries roughly 500,000 clones, 70% to 90% recorded once. This specimen was peripheral blood, taken in a trial of Ad26.COV2.S vaccine versus placebo. These receptors were obtained from a person aged 18-65 years who received the Ad26.COV2.S COVID-19 vaccine or a placebo.

This clone was seen only once. The CDR3 reads CASSSGPNYGYTF. In DNA, the CDR3 is TGTGCCAGCAGTTCGGGTCCCAACTATGGCTACACCTTC. This chain uses TRBV28 with TRBJ1-2; D not resolved. The V end lost 4 bases, the J end lost 2 bases, and 8 bases lay between the germline ends. The CDR3 is made up of 13 amino acids. Germline CDR1 MDHEN, CDR2 SYDVKM.

This clone was picked up a small number of times. The V call is TRBV5-6, the J call TRBJ2-7; no definite D call. V gave up 3 bases and J gave up 3 bases, with 7 bases separating them. This CDR3 is built from 12 residues. Per the germline V gene, CDR1 is SGHDT and CDR2 is YYEEEE. For the CDR3, the DNA is TGTGCCAGCAGCTCCCAGGACTACGAGCAGTACTTC. Protein sequence: CASSSQDYEQYF.

The gene calls are TRBV9 and TRBJ2-3; D is perhaps TRBD1 or TRBD2 (5 bases each). The germline gives CDR1 SGDLS, CDR2 YYNGEE. The V end lost 4 bases, the J end lost 4 bases, and 10 bases lay between the germline ends. CDR3 length: 13 residues. CDR3 in DNA: TGTGCCAGCAGCCTGTTGGGGGCAGATACGCAGTATTTT. It translates to CASSLLGADTQYF.